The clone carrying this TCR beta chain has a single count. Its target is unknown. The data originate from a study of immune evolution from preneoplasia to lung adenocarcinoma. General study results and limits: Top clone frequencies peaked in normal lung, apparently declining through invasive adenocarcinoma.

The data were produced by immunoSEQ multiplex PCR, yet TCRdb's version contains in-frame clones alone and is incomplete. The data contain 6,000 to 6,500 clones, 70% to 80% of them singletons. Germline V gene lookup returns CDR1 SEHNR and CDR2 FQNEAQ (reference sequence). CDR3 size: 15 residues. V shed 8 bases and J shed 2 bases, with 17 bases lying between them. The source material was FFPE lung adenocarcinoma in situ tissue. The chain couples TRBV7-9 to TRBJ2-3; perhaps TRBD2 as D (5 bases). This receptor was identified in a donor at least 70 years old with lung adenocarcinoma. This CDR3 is CASRPLERNTDTQYF. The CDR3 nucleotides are TGTGCCAGCCGCCCCCTGGAGCGGAACACAGATACGCAGTATTTT. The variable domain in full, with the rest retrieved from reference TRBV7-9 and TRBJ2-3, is DTGVSQNPRHKITKRGQNVTFRCDPISEHNRLYWYRQTLGQGPEFLTYFQNEAQLEKSRLLSDRFSAERPKGSFSTLEIQRTEQGDSAMYLCASRPLERNTDTQYFGPGTRLTVL.